This T cell receptor beta chain is from a study of shared clonotypes between healthy human individuals. Across the whole study: Plates per donor: three CD4 naive, three CD4 memory, two CD8 naive, one CD8 memory.

Clones were sequenced by immunoSEQ multiplex PCR, and TCRdb holds only the in-frame ones, with some missing. The sample shows a few hundred thousand clones, 65% to 70% of them seen only once. Remarks on this clone: Its antigen is undetermined.

Study results and caveats: Limitation of the genetic and exposure-history diversity represented came from the few donors.

Investigators divided CD4+ cells into CD45RA+ naive and CD45RA-negative memory subsets. The specimen was memory CD4+ T cells sorted from blood. The subset denotes: CD45RA-negative fraction. The source of this sequence is a man in his thirties or forties in good health.

In DNA, the CDR3 is TGCGCCAGCAGCTTGGCCCGGGAGCTAGCAGATGAGCAGTTCTTC. It yields the protein CASSLARELADEQFF. The V call is TRBV5-1, the J call TRBJ2-1; maybe TRBD2 (6 bases). CDR1 SGHRS and CDR2 YFSETQ come from the germline V gene. The CDR3 loop spans 15 amino acids. Trimming took off 0 bases at V and 8 bases at J, with 15 bases between the two ends.